The 19 T cell receptor beta chains presented below share a single source sample, sequenced in a study of T cells after yellow fever vaccination. From the 5' RACE reads, TCRdb called clonotypes with MiXCR, one entry per CDR3 protein. The sample includes approximately 27,000 distinct CDR3 sequences, under 7% seen only once; the top ten take approximately 10%. Specimen: PBMCs, either bulk or a sorted T-cell subset (CD4+, CD8+, memory, or dextramer-sorted; not recorded which), collected 15 days after the yellow fever booster vaccination. The source is a man aged 30-40 years who received the YFV17D yellow fever vaccine.

The sample holds many counts of this clonotype. The rearrangement links TRBV6-2 or TRBV6-3 to TRBJ2-1, with TRBD1 matching over 9 bases. Trimming cost V 8 bases and J 7 bases; bases outside gene matches: 6. This CDR3 spans 13 amino acids. The germline V gene has CDR1 MNHEY and CDR2 SVGEGT. CDR3 nucleotide sequence: TGTGCCAGCTCCGGGGACAGGGCGAATGAGCAGTTCTTC. Protein sequence: CASSGDRANEQFF.

This clonotype was seen repeatedly, ten times or more. DNA of the CDR3: TGCGCCAGCAGCTTGGGGAGTAACACTGAAGCTTTCTTT. This translates into CASSLGSNTEAFF. The chain combines TRBV5-1 with TRBJ1-1; D is undetermined. The CDR3 consists of 13 residues. The V gene's germline CDR1 is SGHRS and CDR2 YFSETQ. V was shortened by 0 bases and J by 2 bases, with 5 bases between the two germline ends.

In its sample, this clonotype was seen many times. V usage is TRBV5-6 and J usage is TRBJ2-6, with a possible D match to TRBD1 (7 bases). This CDR3 spans 19 amino acids. Germline CDR1 is SGHDT and CDR2 is YYEEEE. V was trimmed by 3 bases and J by 1 base, leaving 20 bases between them. The CDR3 loop reads CASSSTGRRGPSGANVLTF. The CDR3 nucleotides read TGTGCCAGCAGCTCTACGGGTCGGAGGGGGCCTTCTGGGGCCAACGTCCTGACTTTC.

This clonotype has a count of ten or more. This chain uses TRBV7-3 with TRBJ2-2; unclear D gene. Germline V gene sequence: CDR1 SGHTA, CDR2 FQGTGA. V dropped 4 bases and J dropped 5 bases, with 8 bases sitting between them. The CDR3 loop spans 13 amino acids. DNA of the CDR3: TGTGCCAGCAGCTCCAGAGAAACCGGGGAGCTGTTTTTT. It codes for CASSSRETGELFF.

The sample holds many counts of this clonotype. V and J are TRBV12-3 or TRBV12-4 and TRBJ2-3; 8 nucleotides match TRBD2. The CDR3 is made up of 15 amino acids. The trim removed 6 bases at V and 1 base at J, leaving 6 bases unmatched. This chain's CDR3 is CASRYSGTRTDTQYF. The CDR3 DNA follows: TGTGCCAGCAGATATAGCGGGACGCGCACAGATACGCAGTATTTT.

This clonotype was seen many times. V is TRBV6-2 or TRBV6-3 and J is TRBJ2-1, with a weak D call TRBD2 (6 bases). Germline V gene lookup returns CDR1 MNHEY and CDR2 SVGEGT. Trimming stripped 4 bases from V and 6 bases from J, with 16 bases between. The CDR3 covers 15 residues. The CDR3 reads CASSLGSGATNEQFF. The CDR3 DNA reads TGTGCCAGCAGTTTAGGTAGCGGAGCGACCAATGAGCAGTTCTTC.

This clonotype showed up many times. V is TRBV30 and J is TRBJ2-7; D unresolved. Germline V gene lookup returns CDR1 GTSNPN and CDR2 SVGIG (reference sequence). V lost 0 bases and J 5 bases, leaving 5 bases between the germline ends. This CDR3 region has 11 residues. This CDR3 is CAWSVGDEQYF. CDR3 sequence (DNA): TGTGCCTGGAGTGTCGGAGACGAGCAGTACTTC.

This clonotype was detected many times. The gene calls are TRBV27 and TRBJ2-5, with 8 nucleotides matching TRBD2. This CDR3 spans 15 amino acids. J was trimmed by 5 bases and V by 5 bases; bases with no gene match: 10. Germline V lookup: CDR1 MNHEY, CDR2 SMNVEV (reference sequence). DNA of the CDR3: TGTGCCAGCAGTCGGACTAGCCTCGGGCCCGAGACCCAGTACTTC. Amino acid sequence: CASSRTSLGPETQYF.

The sample holds many counts of this clonotype. The J gene is TRBJ2-2, the V gene TRBV10-1; perhaps D is TRBD1 or TRBD2 (5 bases each). V lost 6 bases and J 4 bases, leaving 15 bases between the germline ends. The germline V gene has CDR1 WNHNN and CDR2 SYGVQD (reference sequence). This CDR3 comprises 15 residues. CDR3: CASSGTRAVTGELFF. CDR3 nucleotides: TGCGCCAGCAGCGGGACCCGGGCGGTCACCGGGGAGCTGTTTTTT.

The chain couples TRBV3-1 to TRBJ2-3; D is unclear. The V gene lost 8 bases and the J gene lost 3 bases, with 18 bases spanning the gap. The CDR3 has 15 amino acids. Germline V CDR1 and CDR2: LGHDT, YNNKEL (reference sequence). The chain's CDR3 is CASCKQVHGTDTQYF. The CDR3 bases are TGTGCCAGCTGCAAGCAGGTCCACGGGACAGATACGCAGTATTTT.

The table lists this clonotype with many counts. The gene calls are TRBV7-9 and TRBJ1-1, with D unclear. CDR3 length: 12 amino acids. Germline V gives CDR1 SEHNR, CDR2 FQNEAQ (reference sequence). Deletions cut 0 bases from V and 4 bases from J, with 3 bases between. CDR3: CASSLASTEAFF. CDR3 bases: TGTGCCAGCAGCTTAGCTAGCACTGAAGCTTTCTTT.

This clonotype was picked up many times. The V and J genes are TRBV9 and TRBJ1-4, with a tentative D call TRBD1 (5 bases). The V and J ends lost 3 bases and 5 bases respectively, with 11 bases between them. CDR3 length equals 14 residues. The germline V gene encodes CDR1 SGDLS and CDR2 YYNGEE. CDR3 DNA: TGTGCCAGCAGCGGCGGGACCTGGAATGAAAAACTGTTTTTT. It codes for CASSGGTWNEKLFF.

At least ten counts were recorded for this clonotype. This sequence joins TRBV7-2 and TRBJ1-2; D remains unclear. V lost 1 base and J lost 5, with 11 bases in between. The CDR3 spans 14 residues. Per the germline V gene, CDR1 is SGHTA and CDR2 is FQGNSA. The DNA of the CDR3 is TGTGCCAGCAGCTTAGATGGTTCGGGATATGGCTACACCTTC. This gives the protein CASSLDGSGYGYTF.

This clonotype was picked up many times. This chain links TRBV20-1 with TRBJ2-7, with TRBD2 matching 12 bases. V dropped 2 bases and J dropped 3; count of bases not matched to a gene: 8. The V gene's germline CDR1 is DFQATT and CDR2 SNEGSKA (reference sequence). The CDR3 is made up of 16 amino acids. CDR3 nucleotides: TGCAGTGCTAGACCCTCTAGCGGGAGGGGGATCTACGAGCAGTACTTC. It translates to CSARPSSGRGIYEQYF.

This clonotype showed up many times. The chain is built from TRBV5-1 and TRBJ2-3; D remains ambiguous. The CDR3 runs to 14 residues. V was cut by 1 base and J by 1 base, with 7 bases left in between. Germline CDR1 and CDR2: SGHRS and YFSETQ. In DNA, the CDR3 is TGCGCCAGCAGCTTGTTTATGGGCACAGATACGCAGTATTTT. Translating it yields CASSLFMGTDTQYF.

This clonotype appeared many times. The rearrangement links TRBV6-5 to TRBJ2-1, with D maybe TRBD2 (7 bases). This CDR3 spans 14 amino acids. The V gene lost 6 bases and the J gene lost 8 bases, with 17 bases spanning the gap. Germline V gives CDR1 MNHEY, CDR2 SVGAGI. This CDR3 reads CASRGAGVFYEQFF. CDR3 sequence (DNA): TGTGCCAGCAGGGGGGCGGGAGTTTTTTATGAGCAGTTCTTC.

This clonotype showed up many times. The chain joins TRBV6-2 or TRBV6-3 to TRBJ2-3, with TRBD2 matching over 13 bases. The CDR3 has 15 amino acids. Germline V lookup: CDR1 MNHEY, CDR2 SVGEGT. Losses at the gene ends were 6 bases for V and 6 bases for J; bases not matched to a gene: 6. Here the CDR3 DNA reads TGTGCCAGCAGCCCCGCGGGACTAGCGGGGGATACGCAGTATTTT. It encodes CASSPAGLAGDTQYF.

Ten or more counts support this clonotype. The chain combines TRBV7-3 with TRBJ2-1, with TRBD2 matching over 7 bases. The ends lost 7 bases at V and 1 base at J; junction bases unmatched: 13. The length of the CDR3 is 17 residues. Germline V CDR1 and CDR2: SGHTA, FQGTGA. CDR3 protein: CASTFWSAGESYNEQFF. The CDR3 nucleotides are TGTGCCAGCACCTTTTGGTCGGCGGGGGAGTCCTACAATGAGCAGTTCTTC.

In this sample, this clonotype turned up many times. V gene TRBV19 combines with J gene TRBJ1-5; 10 nucleotides match TRBD1. CDR3 length: 13 residues. CDR1 and CDR2 from the germline V gene are LNHDA and SQIVND (reference sequence). The V and J ends lost 5 bases and 7 bases, in that order; junction bases with no gene match: 2. CDR3 DNA sequence: TGTGCCAGTAGTGGGGGACAGGGGCAGCCCCAGCATTTT. It is translated as CASSGGQGQPQHF.